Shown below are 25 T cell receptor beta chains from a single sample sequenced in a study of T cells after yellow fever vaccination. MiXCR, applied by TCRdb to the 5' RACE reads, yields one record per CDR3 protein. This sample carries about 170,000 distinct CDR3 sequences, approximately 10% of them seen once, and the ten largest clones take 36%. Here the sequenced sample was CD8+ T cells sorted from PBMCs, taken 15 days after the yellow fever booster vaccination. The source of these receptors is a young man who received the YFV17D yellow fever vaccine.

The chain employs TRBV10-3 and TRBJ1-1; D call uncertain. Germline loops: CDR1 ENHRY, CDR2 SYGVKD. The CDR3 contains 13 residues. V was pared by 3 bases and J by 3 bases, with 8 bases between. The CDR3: CAISEEADTEAFF. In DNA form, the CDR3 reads TGTGCCATCAGTGAAGAGGCGGACACTGAAGCTTTCTTT.

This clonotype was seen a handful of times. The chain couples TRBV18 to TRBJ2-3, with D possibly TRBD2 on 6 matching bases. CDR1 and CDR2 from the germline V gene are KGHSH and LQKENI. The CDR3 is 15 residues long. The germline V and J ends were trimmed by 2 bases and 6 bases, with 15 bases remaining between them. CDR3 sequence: CASSPTGLAADTQYF. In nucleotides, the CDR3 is TGTGCCAGCTCACCAACGGGACTTGCCGCGGATACGCAGTATTTT.

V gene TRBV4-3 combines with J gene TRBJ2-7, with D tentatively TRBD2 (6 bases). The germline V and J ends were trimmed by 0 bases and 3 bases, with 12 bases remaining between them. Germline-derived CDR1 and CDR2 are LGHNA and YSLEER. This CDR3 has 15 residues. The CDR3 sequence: CASSQDGTPNYEQYF. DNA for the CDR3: TGCGCCAGCAGCCAAGACGGGACTCCAAACTACGAGCAGTACTTC.

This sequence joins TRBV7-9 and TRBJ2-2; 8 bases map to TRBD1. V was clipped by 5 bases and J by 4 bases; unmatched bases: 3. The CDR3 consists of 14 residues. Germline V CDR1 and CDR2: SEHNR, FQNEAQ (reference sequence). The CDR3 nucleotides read TGTGCCAGCAGCACCACAGGGGGCACCGGGGAGCTGTTTTTT. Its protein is CASSTTGGTGELFF.

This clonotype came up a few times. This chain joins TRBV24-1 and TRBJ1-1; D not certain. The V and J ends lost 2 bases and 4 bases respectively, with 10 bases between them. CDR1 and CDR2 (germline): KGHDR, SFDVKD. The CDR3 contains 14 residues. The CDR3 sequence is CATSDWEVRTEAFF. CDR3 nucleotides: TGTGCCACCAGTGATTGGGAGGTGCGCACTGAAGCTTTCTTT.

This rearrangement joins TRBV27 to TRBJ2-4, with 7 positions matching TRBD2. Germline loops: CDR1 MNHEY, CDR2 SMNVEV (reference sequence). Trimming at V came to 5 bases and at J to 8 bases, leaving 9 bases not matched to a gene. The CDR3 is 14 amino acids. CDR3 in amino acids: CASSTRDYADIQYF. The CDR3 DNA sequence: TGTGCCAGCAGTACCCGGGACTACGCGGACATTCAGTACTTC.

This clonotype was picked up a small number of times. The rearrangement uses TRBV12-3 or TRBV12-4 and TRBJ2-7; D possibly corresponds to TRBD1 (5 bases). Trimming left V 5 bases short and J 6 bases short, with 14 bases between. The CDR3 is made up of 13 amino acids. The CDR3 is CASSPAQGSEQYV. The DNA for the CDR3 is TGTGCCAGCAGTCCAGCCCAGGGAAGCGAGCAGTACGTC.

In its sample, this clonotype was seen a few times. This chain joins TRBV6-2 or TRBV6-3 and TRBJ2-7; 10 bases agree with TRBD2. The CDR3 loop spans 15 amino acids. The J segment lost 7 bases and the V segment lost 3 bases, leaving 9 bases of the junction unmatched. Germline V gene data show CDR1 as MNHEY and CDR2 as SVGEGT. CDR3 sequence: CASSYRASGGYEQYF. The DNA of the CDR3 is TGTGCCAGCAGTTATCGGGCTAGCGGGGGCTATGAGCAGTACTTC.

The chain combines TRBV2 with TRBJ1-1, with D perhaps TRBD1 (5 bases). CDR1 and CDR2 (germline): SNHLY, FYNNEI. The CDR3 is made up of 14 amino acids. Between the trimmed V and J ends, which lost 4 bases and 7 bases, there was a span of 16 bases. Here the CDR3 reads CASSGWRAGIEAFF. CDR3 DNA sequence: TGTGCCAGCAGTGGATGGAGGGCAGGGATTGAAGCTTTCTTT. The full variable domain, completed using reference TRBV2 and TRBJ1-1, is EPEVTQTPSHQVTQMGQEVILRCVPISNHLYFYWYRQILGQKVEFLVSFYNNEISEKSEIFDDQFSVERPDGSNFTLKIRSTKLEDSAMYFCASSGWRAGIEAFFGQGTRLTVV.

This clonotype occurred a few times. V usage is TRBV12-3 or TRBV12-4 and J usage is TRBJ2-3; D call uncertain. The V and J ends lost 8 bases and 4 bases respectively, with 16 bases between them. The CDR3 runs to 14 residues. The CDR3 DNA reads TGTGCCAGCTGTTCGTACAAGGAAGCAGATACGCAGTATTTT. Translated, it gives CASCSYKEADTQYF.

DNA for the CDR3: TGCAGTGCTAGAGATCACACAGATACGCAGTATTTT. Its translation is CSARDHTDTQYF. This chain uses TRBV20-1 with TRBJ2-3; D ambiguous. V lost 0 bases, J lost 2 bases, and 3 bases lay in between. Germline CDR1 DFQATT, CDR2 SNEGSKA (reference sequence). This CDR3 contains 12 residues.

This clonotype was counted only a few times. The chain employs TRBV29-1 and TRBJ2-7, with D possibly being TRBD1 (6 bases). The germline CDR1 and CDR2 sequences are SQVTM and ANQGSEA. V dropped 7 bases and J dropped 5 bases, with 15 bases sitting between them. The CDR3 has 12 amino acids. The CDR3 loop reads CSAATGPDEQYV. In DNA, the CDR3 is TGCAGCGCCGCAACAGGGCCCGACGAGCAGTACGTC.

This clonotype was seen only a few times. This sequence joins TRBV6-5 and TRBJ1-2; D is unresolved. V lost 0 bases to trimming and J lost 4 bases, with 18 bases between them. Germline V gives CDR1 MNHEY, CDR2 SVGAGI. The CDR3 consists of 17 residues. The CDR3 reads CASSYSMGTSQGYGYTF. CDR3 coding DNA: TGTGCCAGCAGTTACTCGATGGGAACCTCGCAAGGCTATGGCTACACCTTC.

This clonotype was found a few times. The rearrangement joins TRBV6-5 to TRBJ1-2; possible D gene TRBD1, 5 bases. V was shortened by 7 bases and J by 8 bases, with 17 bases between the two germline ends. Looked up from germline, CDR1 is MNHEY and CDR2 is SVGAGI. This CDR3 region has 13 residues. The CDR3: CASIKSGPKGYTF. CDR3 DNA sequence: TGTGCCAGCATCAAGTCGGGACCCAAAGGCTACACCTTC.

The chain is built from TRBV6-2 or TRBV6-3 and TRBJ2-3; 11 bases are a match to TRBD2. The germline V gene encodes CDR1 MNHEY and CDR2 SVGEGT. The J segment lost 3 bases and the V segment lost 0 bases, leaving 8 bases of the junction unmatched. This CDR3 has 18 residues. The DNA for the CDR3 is TGTGCCAGCAGTTACTCTACTAGCGGGGGCCATCCGACAGATACGCAGTATTTT. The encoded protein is CASSYSTSGGHPTDTQYF.

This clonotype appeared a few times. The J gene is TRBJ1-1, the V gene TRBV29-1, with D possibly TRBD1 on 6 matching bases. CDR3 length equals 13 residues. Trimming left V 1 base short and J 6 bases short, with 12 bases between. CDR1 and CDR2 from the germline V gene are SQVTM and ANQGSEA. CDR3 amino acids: CSVEGGLGAEAFF. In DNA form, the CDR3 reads TGCAGCGTTGAAGGGGGGCTCGGGGCTGAAGCTTTCTTT.

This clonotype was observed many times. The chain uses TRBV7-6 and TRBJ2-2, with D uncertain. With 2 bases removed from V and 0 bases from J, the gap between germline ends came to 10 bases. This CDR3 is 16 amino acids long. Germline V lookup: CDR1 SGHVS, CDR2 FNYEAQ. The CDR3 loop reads CASSLYSSTNTGELFF. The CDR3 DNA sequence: TGTGCCAGCAGCTTATACAGCAGCACGAACACCGGGGAGCTGTTTTTT.

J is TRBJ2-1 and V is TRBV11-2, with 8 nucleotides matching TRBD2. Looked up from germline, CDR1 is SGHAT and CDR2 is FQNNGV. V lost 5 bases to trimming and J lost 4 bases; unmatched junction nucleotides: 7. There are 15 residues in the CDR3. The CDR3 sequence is CASSQGGGPYNEQFF. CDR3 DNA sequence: TGTGCCAGCAGCCAGGGCGGGGGGCCTTACAATGAGCAGTTCTTC.

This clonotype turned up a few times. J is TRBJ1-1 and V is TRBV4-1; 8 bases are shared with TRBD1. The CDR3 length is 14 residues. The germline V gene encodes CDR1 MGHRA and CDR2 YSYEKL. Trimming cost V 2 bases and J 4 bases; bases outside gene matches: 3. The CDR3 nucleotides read TGCGCCAGCAGCCAATCAGGGGGCGGCACTGAAGCTTTCTTT. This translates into CASSQSGGGTEAFF.

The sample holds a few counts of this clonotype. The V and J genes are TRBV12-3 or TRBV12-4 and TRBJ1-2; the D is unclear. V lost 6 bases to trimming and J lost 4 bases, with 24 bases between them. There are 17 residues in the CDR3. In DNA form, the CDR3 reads TGTGCCAGCAGCTTGAATCGTAATTCGGGATGGCCCTATGGCTACACCTTC. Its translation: CASSLNRNSGWPYGYTF.

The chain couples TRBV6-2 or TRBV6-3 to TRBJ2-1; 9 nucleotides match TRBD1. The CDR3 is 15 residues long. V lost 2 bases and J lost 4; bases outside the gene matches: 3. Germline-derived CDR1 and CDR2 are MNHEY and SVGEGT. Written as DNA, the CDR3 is TGTGCCAGCAGTTACCGACAGGGGGTTTACAATGAGCAGTTCTTC. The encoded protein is CASSYRQGVYNEQFF.

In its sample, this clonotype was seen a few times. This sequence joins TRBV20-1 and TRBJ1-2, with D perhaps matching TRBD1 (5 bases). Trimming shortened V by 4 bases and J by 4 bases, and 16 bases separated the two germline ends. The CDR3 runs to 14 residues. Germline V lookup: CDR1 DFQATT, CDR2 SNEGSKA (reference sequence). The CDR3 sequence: CSATSSTAIYGYTF. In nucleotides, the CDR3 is TGCAGTGCTACCTCATCGACAGCTATCTATGGCTACACCTTC.

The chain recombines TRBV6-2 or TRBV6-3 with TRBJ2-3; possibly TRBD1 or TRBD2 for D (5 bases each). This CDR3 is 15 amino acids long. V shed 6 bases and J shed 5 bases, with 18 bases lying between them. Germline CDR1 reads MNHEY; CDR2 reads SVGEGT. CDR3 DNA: TGTGCCAGCAGCTTCCCGGGGAGCCAGGGAGATACGCAGTATTTT. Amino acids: CASSFPGSQGDTQYF.

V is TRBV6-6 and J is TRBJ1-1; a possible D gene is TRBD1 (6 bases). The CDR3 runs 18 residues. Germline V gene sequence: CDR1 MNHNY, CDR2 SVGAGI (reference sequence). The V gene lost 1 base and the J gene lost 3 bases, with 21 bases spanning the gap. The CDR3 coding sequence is TGTGCCAGCAGTTACTTGTCCGAGGGGGGGGCTAGATACACTGAAGCTTTCTTT. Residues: CASSYLSEGGARYTEAFF.

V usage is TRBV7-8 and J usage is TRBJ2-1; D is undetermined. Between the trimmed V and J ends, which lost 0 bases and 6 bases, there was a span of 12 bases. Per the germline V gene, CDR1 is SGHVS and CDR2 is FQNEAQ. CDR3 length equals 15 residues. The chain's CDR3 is CASSLASRGFNEQFF. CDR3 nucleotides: TGTGCCAGCAGCTTAGCAAGCAGAGGCTTCAATGAGCAGTTCTTC.